Listed here are 23 T cell receptor beta chains from one sample, sequenced in a study of control samples from healthy donors and cancer patients. Sequenced by immunoSEQ multiplex PCR; TCRdb stores in-frame clones only, minus some. The sample lists 150,000 to 200,000 clones, more than 90% occurring once. The material sequenced was blood. These receptors originate from a woman aged 40-49 years in good health.

In its sample, this clone was seen once. The chain recombines TRBV7-9 with TRBJ2-1; D possibly corresponds to TRBD2 (6 bases). V shed 4 bases and J shed 4 bases, with 11 bases lying between them. This CDR3 region has 14 residues. Germline V gives CDR1 SEHNR, CDR2 FQNEAQ (reference sequence). In nucleotides, the CDR3 is TGTGCCAGCAGCTCCAGTGCGGGATACAATGAGCAGTTCTTC. Protein sequence: CASSSSAGYNEQFF. The full variable domain, with the rest looked up from reference TRBV7-9 and TRBJ2-1, is DTGVSQNPRHKITKRGQNVTFRCDPISEHNRLYWYRQTLGQGPEFLTYFQNEAQLEKSRLLSDRFSAERPKGSFSTLEIQRTEQGDSAMYLCASSSSAGYNEQFFGPGTRLTVL.

V is TRBV18 and J is TRBJ1-1; D uncertain. The length of the CDR3 is 15 residues. Germline CDR1 and CDR2: KGHSH and LQKENI. The ends were cut back, 3 bases at V and 2 bases at J, with 13 bases in the middle. CDR3 nucleotide sequence: TGTGCCAGCTCACCGCTGGTCGGCGTTAACACTGAAGCTTTCTTT. This gives the protein CASSPLVGVNTEAFF.

CDR3 sequence reads: CASSDDKDQAFF. In DNA form, the CDR3 reads TGTGCCAGCAGTGACGACAAGGACCAAGCTTTCTTT. This chain connects TRBV2 to TRBJ1-1; D is unclear. Trimming stripped 3 bases from V and 9 bases from J, with 11 bases between. The CDR3 length is 12 residues. Germline V gives CDR1 SNHLY, CDR2 FYNNEI.

This clone was observed once. The rearrangement links TRBV5-1 to TRBJ1-4, with D perhaps TRBD1 (6 bases). The V end lost 0 bases, the J end lost 6 bases, and 24 bases lay between the germline ends. Germline CDR1 reads SGHRS; CDR2 reads YFSETQ. This CDR3 spans 19 amino acids. The CDR3 region is CASSLGNIRGGRFDEKLFF. The CDR3 coding sequence is TGCGCCAGCAGCTTGGGTAATATACGAGGGGGGCGCTTTGATGAAAAACTGTTTTTT.

This chain connects TRBV21-1 to TRBJ2-2. TRBV21-1 is recorded as a pseudogene. This CDR3 region has 15 residues. The CDR3 DNA reads as TGTGCCAGCAGTAAAGGTCCCCCGAACACCGGGGAGCTGTTTTTT. It codes for CASSKGPPNTGELFF.

The rearrangement links TRBV5-1 to TRBJ1-1; D ambiguous. Germline V lookup: CDR1 SGHRS, CDR2 YFSETQ. The CDR3 has 14 amino acids. The V end lost 7 bases, the J end lost 5 bases, and 18 bases lay between the germline ends. As DNA, the CDR3 is TGCGCCAGCTGCGAAGAGGGATTCTCTACTGAAGCTTTCTTT. Residues: CASCEEGFSTEAFF.

The rearrangement links TRBV15 to TRBJ2-7; no definite D call. Trimming cost V 7 bases and J 0 bases, with 10 bases left between them. Germline values: CDR1 LNHNV, CDR2 YYDKDF (reference sequence). The CDR3 covers 13 residues. The CDR3 reads CATTPLNSYEQYF. Written as DNA, the CDR3 is TGTGCCACCACCCCCCTAAACTCCTACGAGCAGTACTTC.

The chain uses TRBV13 and TRBJ1-4, with D unclear. Germline CDR1 is PRHDT and CDR2 is FYEKMQ (reference sequence). The CDR3 length is 13 residues. V lost 5 bases and J lost 5, with 9 bases in between. The DNA for the CDR3 is TGTGCCAGCAGCCTGCGGGCCAATGAAAAACTGTTTTTT. This encodes CASSLRANEKLFF.

V is TRBV6-6 and J is TRBJ2-2; a possible D gene is TRBD1 (7 bases). The V and J ends lost 6 bases and 5 bases respectively, with 13 bases between them. CDR3 size: 14 residues. Germline assignment: CDR1 MNHNY and CDR2 SVGAGI (reference sequence). The DNA for the CDR3 is TGTGCCAGCAGCACGACAGGGAGGACCGGGGAGCTGTTTTTT. Its translation is CASSTTGRTGELFF.

J is TRBJ1-1 and V is TRBV11-3; no definite D call. The V end was cut by 2 bases, the J end by 3 bases, with 7 bases between. Germline V gene lookup returns CDR1 SGHNT and CDR2 YENEEA. The CDR3 runs 13 residues. CDR3 protein: CASSLSPDTEAFF. The DNA of the CDR3 is TGTGCCAGCAGCTTATCTCCCGACACTGAAGCTTTCTTT.

V gene TRBV19 combines with J gene TRBJ1-1, with D possibly matching TRBD1 (5 bases). The CDR3 length is 14 residues. The V gene lost 3 bases and the J gene lost 1 base, with 9 bases spanning the gap. Germline V gene data show CDR1 as LNHDA and CDR2 as SQIVND (reference sequence). The CDR3 DNA sequence: TGTGCCAGTAGTATTTGGGGCCGGAACACTGAAGCTTTCTTT. This encodes CASSIWGRNTEAFF. Based on the CDR3 plus reference TRBV19 and TRBJ1-1, the full variable domain is DGGITQSPKYLFRKEGQNVTLSCEQNLNHDAMYWYRQDPGQGLRLIYYSQIVNDFQKGDIAEGYSVSREKKESFPLTVTSAQKNPTAFYLCASSIWGRNTEAFFGQGTRLTVV.

The rearrangement joins TRBV7-7 to TRBJ2-5, with unresolved D. The CDR3 contains 11 residues. Germline CDR1 SSHAT, CDR2 FNYEAQ (reference sequence). V was cut by 5 bases and J by 3 bases, with 4 bases left in between. The CDR3 loop is CASSQKETQYF. Here the CDR3 DNA reads TGTGCCAGCAGCCAGAAAGAGACCCAGTACTTC.

The chain is built from TRBV27 and TRBJ2-1, with 8 bases aligning to TRBD2. Germline V gene lookup returns CDR1 MNHEY and CDR2 SMNVEV (reference sequence). Trimming removed 3 bases from V and 1 base from J; junction bases left unmatched: 5. There are 16 residues in the CDR3. CDR3 sequence reads: CASSFGRGGSYNEQFF. CDR3 sequence (DNA): TGTGCCAGCAGTTTCGGACGGGGGGGTTCCTACAATGAGCAGTTCTTC.

The chain has TRBV21-1 and TRBJ2-7; TRBD2, as called in the table, went unchecked against the DNA. TRBV21-1 is marked as a pseudogene. The CDR3 is 13 amino acids. In nucleotides, the CDR3 is TGTGCCAGCGCAATGTGGAGCGCCTACGAGCAGTACTTC. It is translated as CASAMWSAYEQYF.

A single count supports this clone. The chain couples TRBV10-3 to TRBJ2-7; 12 bases map to TRBD2. This CDR3 comprises 15 residues. Germline V gene sequence: CDR1 ENHRY, CDR2 SYGVKD. The junction had 7 bases not matched to a gene; V was cut back by 7 bases and J by 3 bases. The CDR3 nucleotides are TGTGCCATCAAGACGGGACTAGCGGGTGTCTACGAGCAGTACTTC. Translation: CAIKTGLAGVYEQYF.

The chain employs TRBV7-8 and TRBJ1-6, with D perhaps matching TRBD1 (5 bases). This CDR3 is built from 17 residues. V was clipped by 4 bases and J by 7 bases, with 20 bases between them. In germline, CDR1 is SGHVS, CDR2 FQNEAQ. In DNA form, the CDR3 reads TGTGCCAGCAGCTCTTTCGTCCGGGACGGATTAAATTCACCCCTCCACTTT. Encoded protein: CASSSFVRDGLNSPLHF.

The chain employs TRBV10-3 and TRBJ2-1; tentative D call: TRBD2 (6 bases). V gave up 4 bases and J gave up 0 bases, with 10 bases separating them. The CDR3 has 15 amino acids. Looked up from germline, CDR1 is ENHRY and CDR2 is SYGVKD. The DNA for the CDR3 is TGTGCCATCAGTGGGGCGGGAAGCTCCTACAATGAGCAGTTCTTC. This encodes CAISGAGSSYNEQFF.

The gene calls are TRBV5-1 and TRBJ1-2; D is ambiguous. This CDR3 spans 14 amino acids. CDR1 is SGHRS and CDR2 is YFSETQ in the germline V gene. V lost 5 bases and J lost 3, with 14 bases in between. CDR3 region: CASSAYVDDYGYTF. The CDR3 region has the DNA TGCGCCAGCAGTGCTTATGTGGACGACTATGGCTACACCTTC.

V and J are TRBV7-2 and TRBJ1-1; D remains ambiguous. This CDR3 has 16 amino acids. CDR1 is SGHTA and CDR2 is FQGNSA in the germline V gene. Trimming removed 2 bases at V and 8 bases at J, with 21 bases between. CDR3 nucleotide sequence: TGTGCCAGCAGCTTAAGGGCCAGCAGCGTGAGAGTGGAAGCTTTCTTT. The encoded protein is CASSLRASSVRVEAFF.

This chain connects TRBV5-1 to TRBJ2-7; 12 positions match TRBD2. The CDR3 runs to 16 residues. The trim removed 4 bases at V and 3 bases at J, leaving 8 bases unmatched. Germline CDR1 is SGHRS and CDR2 is YFSETQ. This chain's CDR3 is CASSPGVGLAGYEQYF. The CDR3 region has the DNA TGCGCCAGCAGCCCGGGGGTGGGACTAGCGGGCTACGAGCAGTACTTC.

The chain recombines TRBV11-2 with TRBJ2-3; 9 nucleotides align to TRBD2. V dropped 2 bases and J dropped 6; count of bases not matched to a gene: 12. This CDR3 has 17 residues. Germline CDR1 SGHAT, CDR2 FQNNGV. As DNA, the CDR3 is TGTGCCAGCAGCTTAAGCCCTGCGGGGGGGGTCTCCGATACGCAGTATTTT. This translates into CASSLSPAGGVSDTQYF.

The chain carries TRBV7-2 and TRBJ2-3; no firm D call. The CDR3 runs 15 residues. V was clipped by 5 bases and J by 5 bases, with 17 bases between them. Germline V gene sequence: CDR1 SGHTA, CDR2 FQGNSA. The CDR3 DNA is TGTGCCAGCAGCCCGCCGGGCCTCCTGCGAGATACGCAGTATTTT. It encodes CASSPPGLLRDTQYF.

J is TRBJ2-1 and V is TRBV12-3 or TRBV12-4; possibly TRBD2 for D (7 bases). The CDR3 spans 13 residues. The V gene lost 3 bases and the J gene lost 8 bases, with 11 bases spanning the gap. This CDR3 reads CASSFGGRDEQFF. The CDR3 bases are TGTGCCAGCAGTTTCGGGGGGCGCGATGAGCAGTTCTTC.